The clone carrying this T cell receptor (beta chain) has at least ten counts. Researchers took RNA transcripts and amplified the TCR beta CDR3 regions from them. During a first-round RT-PCR of the TCR CDR3, the HTBI primer set was used. TCRdb ran MiXCR on the multiplex PCR reads and lists one entry per CDR3 protein. The table has some 360,000 distinct CDR3 sequences, around a sixth seen once. These data originate in a study of T cells in Graves' hyperthyroidism and ophthalmopathy. V was cut by 6 bases and J by 4 bases, with 13 bases left in between. CDR3 length: 13 amino acids. The germline CDR1 and CDR2 sequences are MNHNS and SASEGT.

The source of this sequence is a woman in her thirties or forties with Graves' ophthalmopathy. The sample comprised blood. This sequence joins TRBV6-1 and TRBJ2-7; weak D call: TRBD1 (6 bases). This CDR3 is CASRDRISYEQYF. The CDR3 bases are TGTGCCAGCAGGGACAGAATATCTTACGAGCAGTACTTC.